The 15 T cell receptor beta chains presented below share a single source sample, sequenced in a study of blood T cell repertoires in COVID-19. Sequencing was performed with immunoSEQ multiplex PCR; in TCRdb, only in-frame clones are kept and a portion is missing. The sample includes 95,000 to 150,000 clones, around 89% seen only once; the top ten take 3.5% to 4%. Sample: peripheral blood. All receptors derive from a woman aged 60 to 75 with COVID-19, enrolled during active disease.

The gene calls are TRBV6-1 and TRBJ1-2, with D uncertain. The CDR3 consists of 11 residues. V was cut by 2 bases and J by 5 bases, with 3 bases left in between. Germline V gives CDR1 MNHNS, CDR2 SASEGT. CDR3 nucleotide sequence: TGTGCCAGCAGTGAATCGTATGGCTACACCTTC. This codes for CASSESYGYTF.

This clone has a single count. The gene calls are TRBV6-2 or TRBV6-3 and TRBJ1-5, with 8 bases matching TRBD1. J lost 3 bases, V lost 6 bases, and 7 bases had no gene match. The CDR3 covers 15 residues. Germline V gene sequence: CDR1 MNHEY, CDR2 SVGEGT. CDR3 nucleotide sequence: TGTGCCAGCAGCACGGGACAGGCGAACAATCAGCCCCAGCATTTT. Its protein is CASSTGQANNQPQHF.

The chain employs TRBV3-1 (or the pseudogene TRBV3-2) and TRBJ1-1; D remains unclear. The CDR3 covers 13 residues. Germline lookup yields CDR1 LGHDT and CDR2 YNNKEL (reference sequence). V shed 11 bases and J shed 4 bases, with 17 bases lying between them. This CDR3 reads CASTRGEGTEAFF. In DNA, the CDR3 is TGTGCCTCCACCCGCGGGGAGGGCACTGAAGCTTTCTTT.

CDR3 in amino acids: CASIGHTEAFF. In nucleotides, the CDR3 is TGTGCCAGCATTGGCCACACTGAAGCTTTCTTT. The gene calls are TRBV27 and TRBJ1-1; D not resolved. Trimming stripped 7 bases from V and 3 bases from J, with 6 bases between. CDR1 and CDR2 from the germline V gene are MNHEY and SMNVEV (reference sequence). CDR3 size: 11 residues.

The chain combines TRBV2 with TRBJ2-1, with D tentatively TRBD1 (5 bases). CDR1 SNHLY and CDR2 FYNNEI come from the germline V gene. CDR3 length equals 17 residues. The ends were cut back, 5 bases at V and 2 bases at J, with 19 bases in the middle. The CDR3 sequence: CASSNSSGRAPYNEQFF. In nucleotides, the CDR3 is TGTGCCAGCAGTAACTCCTCAGGCAGGGCCCCCTACAATGAGCAGTTCTTC.

V gene TRBV4-3 combines with J gene TRBJ2-1; 9 nucleotides line up with TRBD2. Germline CDR1 reads LGHNA; CDR2 reads YSLEER. The CDR3 extends over 19 amino acids. V was clipped by 0 bases and J by 3 bases; unmatched bases: 12. This CDR3 is CASSQDTSGGPRVYNEQFF. The CDR3 coding sequence is TGCGCCAGCAGCCAAGATACGAGCGGGGGGCCTAGAGTCTACAATGAGCAGTTCTTC.

The V and J genes are TRBV11-1 and TRBJ2-3; no clear D. V lost 3 bases to trimming and J lost 6 bases, with 4 bases between them. Germline assignment: CDR1 SGHAT and CDR2 FQDESV (reference sequence). The CDR3 covers 11 residues. The CDR3 coding sequence is TGTGCCAGCAGCTTCGTTGATACGCAGTATTTT. Its translation is CASSFVDTQYF.

This chain links TRBV10-1 with TRBJ2-5, with TRBD2 matching 8 bases. The J segment lost 3 bases and the V segment lost 6 bases, leaving 9 bases of the junction unmatched. Germline CDR1 reads WNHNN; CDR2 reads SYGVQD (reference sequence). The CDR3 sequence is 15 residues long. Written as DNA, the CDR3 is TGCGCCAGCAGAGCGGGGGCACCACGGAAAGAGACCCAGTACTTC. Translating gives CASRAGAPRKETQYF.

The chain joins TRBV5-8 to TRBJ1-1, with D hard to call. Germline V gene lookup returns CDR1 SGHTS and CDR2 YDEGEE. This CDR3 has 13 amino acids. Trimming pared 4 bases from V and 1 base from J, leaving 8 bases between. In nucleotides, the CDR3 is TGTGCCAGCAGCATATACAGGAACACTGAAGCTTTCTTT. Translated, it gives CASSIYRNTEAFF.

The V and J genes are TRBV5-1 and TRBJ1-1, with a possible D match to TRBD1 (6 bases). CDR3 length: 15 residues. The germline V gene encodes CDR1 SGHRS and CDR2 YFSETQ. Deletions cut 0 bases from V and 3 bases from J, with 12 bases between. The DNA of the CDR3 is TGCGCCAGCAGCTTGGAAGCGGGGGCGGACACTGAAGCTTTCTTT. Its protein product is CASSLEAGADTEAFF.

The chain is built from TRBV5-8 and TRBJ1-4; a possible D gene is TRBD1 (6 bases). The length of the CDR3 is 15 residues. Germline assignment: CDR1 SGHTS and CDR2 YDEGEE. Trimming left V 5 bases short and J 5 bases short, with 16 bases between. As DNA, the CDR3 is TGTGCCAGCAGTCAAACGGGACAAGGGAATGAAAAACTGTTTTTT. Encoded protein: CASSQTGQGNEKLFF. Variable domain in full (rest from reference TRBV5-8 and TRBJ1-4): EAGVTQSPTHLIKTRGQQATLRCSPISGHTSVYWYQQALGLGLQFLLWYDEGEERNRGNFPPRFSGRQFPNYSSELNVNALELEDSALYLCASSQTGQGNEKLFFGSGTQLSVL.

This chain uses TRBV19 with TRBJ2-7, with a weak D call TRBD2 (5 bases). Trimming left V 5 bases short and J 0 bases short, with 14 bases between. Germline lookup yields CDR1 LNHDA and CDR2 SQIVND (reference sequence). The CDR3 covers 15 residues. The CDR3 bases are TGTGCCAGTAGTTCGACCGGACGGGACTCCTACGAGCAGTACTTC. Its translation is CASSSTGRDSYEQYF.

The chain recombines TRBV6-5 with TRBJ2-3, with TRBD2 matching over 11 bases. V lost 3 bases and J lost 0; bases outside the gene matches: 2. Per germline, CDR1 MNHEY and CDR2 SVGAGI. This CDR3 is 16 amino acids long. Here the CDR3 DNA reads TGTGCCAGCAGTTATAGGACTAGCGGGAGCACAGATACGCAGTATTTT. It yields the protein CASSYRTSGSTDTQYF.

The chain uses TRBV5-1 and TRBJ2-7; 8 bases fit TRBD1. The V segment lost 4 bases and the J segment 0 bases; nucleotides outside the gene matches: 3. In germline, CDR1 is SGHRS, CDR2 YFSETQ. There are 14 residues in the CDR3. CDR3 residues: CASSPRGLSYEQYF. As DNA, the CDR3 is TGCGCCAGCAGCCCCAGGGGGCTCTCCTACGAGCAGTACTTC.

In its sample, this clone was seen once. The genes are TRBV5-1 and TRBJ2-7; TRBD1 matches 7 bases. The J segment lost 2 bases and the V segment lost 6 bases, leaving 8 bases of the junction unmatched. Per the germline V gene, CDR1 is SGHRS and CDR2 is YFSETQ. The CDR3 extends over 14 amino acids. The CDR3 spells CASKTLQGAYEQYF. CDR3 coding DNA: TGCGCCAGCAAAACCCTCCAGGGGGCCTACGAGCAGTACTTC.